Following are 17 T cell receptor beta chains from one sample sequenced in a study of cytomegalovirus exposure and HLA in healthy donors (dated by TCRdb to about 2017). The method was the immunoSEQ multiplex PCR assay. For the multiplex PCR, a mixture combining 60 forward primers for TCR Vbeta segments and 13 reverse primers for TCR Jbeta segments was used. The table was pulled from immuneACCESS by TCRdb, which kept in-frame rearrangements only. Such tables lose some clones; where checked, under half of the loss comes from unresolved V genes, and the rest has no known cause. For this sample there are about 140,000 clones; 70% to 85% appear just once. The ten top clones hold 1.9% of the sample. The sample comprised PBMCs. All receptors derive from a woman aged 40 to 55 in good health and CMV-seronegative.

This chain connects TRBV6-6 to TRBJ2-7; D may be TRBD1 (5 bases). This CDR3 comprises 15 residues. V was trimmed by 0 bases and J by 2 bases, leaving 11 bases between them. Germline CDR1 is MNHNY and CDR2 is SVGAGI (reference sequence). The CDR3 DNA follows: TGTGCCAGCAGTTACTCGGTGGCAGGGCCCTACGAGCAGTACTTC. This gives the protein CASSYSVAGPYEQYF.

V gene TRBV2 combines with J gene TRBJ1-3; possible D gene TRBD1, 6 bases. Trimming left V 10 bases short and J 4 bases short, with 14 bases between. There are 13 residues in the CDR3. Per the germline V gene, CDR1 is SNHLY and CDR2 is FYNNEI. The CDR3: CATKQQGGNTIYF. CDR3 coding DNA: TGTGCCACCAAGCAACAGGGAGGAAACACCATATATTTT.

The chain employs TRBV28 and TRBJ2-1, with 7 bases that match TRBD2. The trim removed 11 bases at V and 3 bases at J, leaving 7 bases unmatched. CDR3 length: 13 residues. From germline, CDR1 is MDHEN and CDR2 SYDVKM. The CDR3 DNA reads TGTGCCCGAGGGGCGGGAGACTACAATGAGCAGTTCTTC. This sequence encodes CARGAGDYNEQFF. The full variable domain, in which reference TRBV28 and TRBJ2-1 provide the parts outside the CDR3, is DVKVTQSSRYLVKRTGEKVFLECVQDMDHENMFWYRQDPGLGLRLIYFSYDVKMKEKGDIPEGYSVSREKKERFSLILESASTNQTSMYLCARGAGDYNEQFFGPGTRLTVL.

The chain is built from TRBV20-1 and TRBJ2-1; D remains unclear. The CDR3 covers 10 residues. The V gene's germline CDR1 is DFQATT and CDR2 SNEGSKA (reference sequence). With 6 bases removed from V and 15 bases from J, the gap between germline ends came to 15 bases. CDR3 protein: CSAQLGGLFF. The CDR3 DNA reads as TGCAGTGCCCAACTCGGTGGTCTGTTCTTC.

This chain connects TRBV4-3 to TRBJ2-2; 8 bases fit TRBD2. The CDR3 is made up of 17 amino acids. Germline loops: CDR1 LGHNA, CDR2 YSLEER. The V and J ends lost 4 bases and 4 bases, in that order; junction bases with no gene match: 11. DNA for the CDR3: TGCGCCAGCAGCCGGGGTCAAAGCGGGAGACCCACCGGGGAGCTGTTTTTT. Residues: CASSRGQSGRPTGELFF.

There are a few counts of this clone. V and J are TRBV10-3 and TRBJ1-2; 9 bases map to TRBD1. The CDR3 consists of 13 residues. CDR1 is ENHRY and CDR2 is SYGVKD in the germline V gene. J was trimmed by 8 bases and V by 8 bases; bases with no gene match: 9. Here the CDR3 DNA reads TGTGCCATCCCAGGACAGGGGCGAGGCGGCTACACCTTC. Its translation is CAIPGQGRGGYTF.

The chain combines TRBV7-2 with TRBJ2-5; 9 nucleotides line up with TRBD1. The germline gives CDR1 SGHTA, CDR2 FQGNSA. The CDR3 has 16 amino acids. Losses at the gene ends were 1 base for V and 3 bases for J; bases not matched to a gene: 6. Written as DNA, the CDR3 is TGTGCCAGCAGCTTAGTAGCGACAGGGGGGGAAGAGACCCAGTACTTC. Translating it yields CASSLVATGGEETQYF.

The CDR3 nucleotides read TGTGCCAGCAGTGCCACGGACAGGCTGACTGGAAACACCATATATTTT. It is translated as CASSATDRLTGNTIYF. This sequence joins TRBV28 and TRBJ1-3; 7 nucleotides line up with TRBD1. Germline trimming cut 5 bases from V and 2 bases from J; bases unmatched to any gene: 9. Germline CDR1 reads MDHEN; CDR2 reads SYDVKM. There are 16 residues in the CDR3.

The genes are TRBV19 and TRBJ1-4; no reliable D call. The germline V gene has CDR1 LNHDA and CDR2 SQIVND (reference sequence). This CDR3 comprises 13 residues. The V and J ends lost 8 bases and 6 bases respectively, with 13 bases between them. This CDR3 is CASAGSWDEKLFF. The CDR3 DNA reads TGTGCCAGTGCGGGATCCTGGGATGAAAAACTGTTTTTT.

This chain joins TRBV15 and TRBJ1-5; unclear D gene. The V end lost 3 bases, the J end lost 7 bases, and 10 bases lay between the germline ends. Germline values: CDR1 LNHNV, CDR2 YYDKDF (reference sequence). The CDR3 runs to 13 residues. The CDR3 coding sequence is TGTGCCACCAGCAGTAGGGAGTCACAGCCCCAGCATTTT. Translated, it gives CATSSRESQPQHF.

This clone was counted once. This chain uses TRBV5-1 with TRBJ2-7, with D uncertain. Germline CDR1 is SGHRS and CDR2 is YFSETQ. The CDR3 length is 12 residues. Trimming shortened V by 3 bases and J by 0 bases, and 4 bases separated the two germline ends. The CDR3 DNA follows: TGCGCCAGCAGCTACAGCTCCTACGAGCAGTACTTC. Protein: CASSYSSYEQYF. The full variable domain, completed using reference TRBV5-1 and TRBJ2-7, is KAGVTQTPRYLIKTRGQQVTLSCSPISGHRSVSWYQQTPGQGLQFLFEYFSETQRNKGNFPGRFSGRQFSNSRSEMNVSTLELGDSALYLCASSYSSYEQYFGPGTRLTVT.

The genes are TRBV5-1 and TRBJ1-5; weak D call: TRBD1 (6 bases). Trimming left V 0 bases short and J 5 bases short, with 12 bases between. The CDR3 totals 15 residues. Germline values: CDR1 SGHRS, CDR2 YFSETQ. The CDR3 DNA follows: TGCGCCAGCAGCTTGGATCGGCCAGGGGATCAGCCCCAGCATTTT. Translation: CASSLDRPGDQPQHF.

The chain employs TRBV7-8 and TRBJ2-3; D not certain. Germline V gene lookup returns CDR1 SGHVS and CDR2 FQNEAQ. This CDR3 has 12 residues. V lost 4 bases and J 3 bases, leaving 5 bases between the germline ends. The CDR3 bases are TGTGCCAGCAGCTCCACAACAGATACGCAGTATTTT. Protein product: CASSSTTDTQYF.

The chain links TRBV27 to TRBJ2-1; 10 nucleotides align to TRBD2. V dropped 5 bases and J dropped 6; count of bases not matched to a gene: 13. The CDR3 has 17 residues. The germline CDR1 and CDR2 sequences are MNHEY and SMNVEV (reference sequence). CDR3 loop: CASSPNWVAGGGNEQFF. The DNA of the CDR3 is TGTGCCAGCAGTCCTAATTGGGTAGCGGGAGGTGGCAATGAGCAGTTCTTC.

The chain carries TRBV19 and TRBJ1-5, with 12 bases that match TRBD1. Germline values: CDR1 LNHDA, CDR2 SQIVND (reference sequence). Unmatched junction bases numbered 10, after V lost 5 bases and J lost 5 bases. There are 17 residues in the CDR3. In nucleotides, the CDR3 is TGTGCCAGTAGTTTTCGGGACAGGGGGCCAATTGATCAGCCCCAGCATTTT. Encoded protein: CASSFRDRGPIDQPQHF.

Only one count was recorded for this clone. The CDR3 DNA reads TGTGCCACCAGCAGACTAGCTCGGGGGGACGCTGAAGCTTTCTTT. It encodes CATSRLARGDAEAFF. V and J are TRBV15 and TRBJ1-1, with a weak D call TRBD1 (5 bases). Germline lookup yields CDR1 LNHNV and CDR2 YYDKDF (reference sequence). The CDR3 runs to 15 residues. Trimming took 2 bases from V and 6 from J, leaving 16 bases between them.

The V and J genes are TRBV15 and TRBJ2-7; 8 bases match TRBD2. The germline gives CDR1 LNHNV, CDR2 YYDKDF (reference sequence). The CDR3 totals 14 residues. The V gene end was trimmed by 5 bases and the J gene end by 2 bases; junction bases not matched to a gene: 5. The CDR3: CATSVLAETYEQYF. CDR3 bases: TGTGCCACCAGCGTACTAGCGGAAACCTACGAGCAGTACTTC.